The 3 T cell receptor beta chains reported below all come from one sample, sequenced in a study of post-analysis software for immune sequencing data. Study outcomes and limitations: Four or five TRBV segments occurring more often in patients than controls included TRBV5-6, TRBV5-1 and TRBV20-1.

Carried by the TCR beta cDNA libraries were unique molecular identifiers. Via MiXCR, TCRdb re-called the PCR reads, giving one row per CDR3 protein. This table has around 710,000 distinct CDR3 sequences, under 60% appearing once. Their cognate antigens are unknown. Sequenced: blood. The receptors originated from a girl between 10 and 17 years old with multiple sclerosis.

This clonotype was detected only once. The chain employs TRBV27 and TRBJ2-5, with 12 bases aligning to TRBD2. Unmatched junction bases numbered 5, after V lost 3 bases and J lost 0 bases. Per the germline V gene, CDR1 is MNHEY and CDR2 is SMNVEV (reference sequence). The CDR3 is 17 residues long. CDR3 region: CASSLTSGRGYQETQYF. The CDR3 nucleotides are TGTGCCAGCAGTTTGACTAGCGGGAGAGGGTACCAAGAGACCCAGTACTTC.

This clonotype was observed at least ten times. The V call is TRBV24-1, the J call TRBJ2-6, with D unresolved. This CDR3 spans 14 amino acids. V dropped 10 bases and J dropped 0 bases, with 9 bases sitting between them. Germline CDR1 KGHDR, CDR2 SFDVKD. For the CDR3, the DNA is TGTGCCACTAGTAATAACTCTGGGGCCAACGTCCTGACTTTC. This gives the protein CATSNNSGANVLTF.

This chain joins TRBV7-2 and TRBJ2-1, with TRBD2 identical over 11 bases. CDR1 is SGHTA, CDR2 FQGNSA, per germline. Trimming cost V 2 bases and J 8 bases; bases outside gene matches: 5. CDR3 length equals 15 residues. This chain's CDR3 is CASSLTSGSGYEQFF. Written as DNA, the CDR3 is TGTGCCAGCAGCTTAACTAGCGGGAGTGGATATGAGCAGTTCTTC. Together with reference TRBV7-2 and TRBJ2-1, the CDR3 gives the full variable domain: GAGVSQSPSNKVTEKGKDVELRCDPISGHTALYWYRQSLGQGLEFLIYFQGNSAPDKSGLPSDRFSAERTGGSVSTLTIQRTQQEDSAVYLCASSLTSGSGYEQFFGPGTRLTVL.